Following are 18 T cell receptor beta chains from one sample sequenced in a study of PD-L1 blockade in urothelial cancer. Generated by immunoSEQ multiplex PCR, the TCRdb table keeps only in-frame clones and is missing some. Of 15,000 to 20,000 clones in the sample, roughly four fifths were seen once. Specified time point: peripheral blood 6 weeks after treatment start. Source: PBMCs, taken around atezolizumab (anti-PD-L1) treatment. All receptors come from a man aged 50 to 60 with urothelial cancer.

V gene TRBV5-1 combines with J gene TRBJ2-1, with a weak D call TRBD1 (5 bases). The CDR3 totals 13 residues. Germline V CDR1 and CDR2: SGHRS, YFSETQ. Trimming shortened V by 0 bases and J by 6 bases, and 7 bases separated the two germline ends. CDR3 region: CASSLVRVNEQFF. The CDR3 DNA reads as TGCGCCAGCAGCTTGGTCAGGGTCAATGAGCAGTTCTTC. Variable domain in full (rest from reference TRBV5-1 and TRBJ2-1): KAGVTQTPRYLIKTRGQQVTLSCSPISGHRSVSWYQQTPGQGLQFLFEYFSETQRNKGNFPGRFSGRQFSNSRSEMNVSTLELGDSALYLCASSLVRVNEQFFGPGTRLTVL.

V is TRBV9 and J is TRBJ1-3; D unresolved. Between the trimmed V and J ends, which lost 4 bases and 4 bases, there was a span of 12 bases. The length of the CDR3 is 14 residues. CDR1 and CDR2 from the germline V gene are SGDLS and YYNGEE. CDR3 bases: TGTGCCAGCAGCTTGTCGTTGTCGGGAAACACCATATATTTT. The encoded protein is CASSLSLSGNTIYF.

J is TRBJ2-3 and V is TRBV6-6, with 7 bases lining up with TRBD1. This CDR3 is built from 16 residues. CDR1 MNHNY and CDR2 SVGAGI come from the germline V gene (reference sequence). V lost 5 bases and J lost 0; bases outside the gene matches: 8. The CDR3 nucleotides are TGTGCCAGCAGTCCCGGGACAGCAACTAGCACAGATACGCAGTATTTT. The encoded protein is CASSPGTATSTDTQYF.

The J gene is TRBJ2-1, the V gene TRBV10-3, with a tentative D call TRBD2 (5 bases). Deletions cut 6 bases from V and 8 bases from J, with 11 bases between. CDR3 length: 12 amino acids. In germline, CDR1 is ENHRY, CDR2 SYGVKD. CDR3 in DNA: TGTGCCATCAGGATGACCGGGGATGAGCAGTTCTTC. Protein: CAIRMTGDEQFF.

V is TRBV30 and J is TRBJ1-4, with 7 nucleotides matching TRBD1. Germline CDR1 and CDR2: GTSNPN and SVGIG (reference sequence). This CDR3 is built from 14 residues. J was trimmed by 6 bases and V by 1 base; bases with no gene match: 5. CDR3: CAWSEGTADEKLFF. In nucleotides, the CDR3 is TGTGCCTGGAGTGAGGGGACAGCGGATGAAAAACTGTTTTTT.

This chain connects TRBV15 to TRBJ2-3; 9 bases line up with TRBD2. This CDR3 has 16 amino acids. The V gene's germline CDR1 is LNHNV and CDR2 YYDKDF (reference sequence). Trimming cost V 0 bases and J 3 bases; bases outside gene matches: 4. The CDR3: CATSREYAGGTDTQYF. The CDR3 DNA reads TGTGCCACCAGCAGAGAATACGCGGGAGGGACAGATACGCAGTATTTT.

The V gene is TRBV6-4, the J gene TRBJ2-1; perhaps TRBD1 as D (6 bases). The CDR3 is made up of 16 amino acids. CDR1 and CDR2 (germline): MRHNA, SNTAGT. The V end lost 0 bases, the J end lost 4 bases, and 13 bases lay between the germline ends. CDR3 region: CASSDSNRALYNEQFF. The DNA for the CDR3 is TGTGCCAGCAGTGACTCAAACAGGGCCCTTTACAATGAGCAGTTCTTC.

J is TRBJ1-1 and V is TRBV9; no reliable D call. V shed 6 bases and J shed 0 bases, with 12 bases lying between them. This CDR3 has 14 residues. From germline, CDR1 is SGDLS and CDR2 YYNGEE. CDR3 coding DNA: TGTGCCAGCACCGCCCAAACAATGAACACTGAAGCTTTCTTT. It encodes CASTAQTMNTEAFF. The full variable domain, rest sourced from reference TRBV9 and TRBJ1-1, is DSGVTQTPKHLITATGQRVTLRCSPRSGDLSVYWYQQSLDQGLQFLIQYYNGEERAKGNILERFSAQQFPDLHSELNLSSLELGDSALYFCASTAQTMNTEAFFGQGTRLTVV.

This chain links TRBV10-2 with TRBJ2-2; D may be TRBD2 (5 bases). The V gene lost 7 bases and the J gene lost 4 bases, with 13 bases spanning the gap. The CDR3 runs 14 residues. Germline V gives CDR1 WSHSY, CDR2 SAAADI. The CDR3 spells CASKVGESTGELFF. CDR3 DNA: TGCGCCAGCAAGGTCGGGGAAAGCACCGGGGAGCTGTTTTTT.

The V gene is TRBV10-1, the J gene TRBJ1-1, with D unresolved. V was pared by 3 bases and J by 6 bases, with 11 bases between. The CDR3 loop spans 13 amino acids. The germline gives CDR1 WNHNN, CDR2 SYGVQD (reference sequence). This CDR3 reads CASSEAGRSEAFF. CDR3 nucleotide sequence: TGCGCCAGCAGTGAAGCGGGTCGCTCTGAAGCTTTCTTT.

The gene calls are TRBV18 and TRBJ2-3; D ambiguous. The germline V and J ends were trimmed by 0 bases and 6 bases, with 10 bases remaining between them. The CDR3 runs 14 residues. Germline V CDR1 and CDR2: KGHSH, LQKENI. CDR3 sequence (DNA): TGTGCCAGCTCACCACCGACCAGGCAGGATACGCAGTATTTT. It codes for CASSPPTRQDTQYF.

The V gene is TRBV25-1, the J gene TRBJ2-7; 7 nucleotides align to TRBD1. Per germline, CDR1 MGHDK and CDR2 SYGVNS. The CDR3 runs to 14 residues. V lost 6 bases and J lost 6; bases outside the gene matches: 11. In nucleotides, the CDR3 is TGTGCCAGCAGCCGCGAGGGGACAGTCCGCGAGCAGTACTTC. It yields the protein CASSREGTVREQYF.

This chain links TRBV7-4 with TRBJ1-6, with 9 bases lining up with TRBD1. Germline values: CDR1 SGHVT, CDR2 SQSDAQ. Germline trimming cut 2 bases from V and 4 bases from J; bases unmatched to any gene: 12. The CDR3 extends over 19 amino acids. In nucleotides, the CDR3 is TGTGCCAGCAGCTTATATATATGGGGACAGGGTCTTTATAATTCACCCCTCCACTTT. The encoded protein is CASSLYIWGQGLYNSPLHF.

This chain connects TRBV6-1 to TRBJ1-2; D not resolved. Trimming pared 7 bases from V and 4 bases from J, leaving 13 bases between. Germline CDR1 reads MNHNS; CDR2 reads SASEGT. CDR3 length equals 13 residues. Here the CDR3 reads CASNPTRTYGYTF. CDR3 in DNA: TGTGCCAGCAACCCCACAAGAACCTATGGCTACACCTTC.

This clone was counted a few times. Its ends do not fully match the called genes, so a read error is possible. This specimen includes other DNA sequences encoding the same CDR3. The J gene is TRBJ1-1, the V gene TRBV4-1; TRBD1 aligns across 11 bases. The CDR3 covers 15 residues. CDR1 and CDR2 from the germline V gene are MGHRA and YSYEKL. The CDR3 coding sequence is TGCGCCAGCAGTCAAGGACAGGGGGCGGACACTGAAGCTTTCTTT. Translating it yields CASSQGQGADTEAFF.

V is TRBV7-2 and J is TRBJ1-4; D remains unclear. Germline V gene data show CDR1 as SGHTA and CDR2 as FQGNSA. V was clipped by 3 bases and J by 8 bases, with 16 bases between them. The CDR3 spans 15 residues. The CDR3: CASSFTGSREEKLFF. In DNA, the CDR3 is TGTGCCAGCAGCTTCACGGGGAGCCGGGAAGAAAAACTGTTTTTT.

The chain has TRBV14 and TRBJ2-5, with D tentatively TRBD2 (6 bases). Germline V CDR1 and CDR2: SGHDN, FVKESK. CDR3 length: 16 residues. V lost 0 bases and J 2 bases, leaving 13 bases between the germline ends. DNA for the CDR3: TGTGCCAGCAGCCAAGATAGGAGGGGAGGTCAAGAGACCCAGTACTTC. This gives the protein CASSQDRRGGQETQYF.

The table lists this clone with a few counts. V is TRBV11-3 and J is TRBJ2-2; D is possibly TRBD1 (5 bases). The CDR3 is 13 amino acids. V was pared by 0 bases and J by 11 bases, with 10 bases between. The germline CDR1 and CDR2 sequences are SGHNT and YENEEA. CDR3 DNA: TGTGCCAGCAGCTTAGAGGGGCGGTCCGAGCTGTTTTTT. It specifies CASSLEGRSELFF.